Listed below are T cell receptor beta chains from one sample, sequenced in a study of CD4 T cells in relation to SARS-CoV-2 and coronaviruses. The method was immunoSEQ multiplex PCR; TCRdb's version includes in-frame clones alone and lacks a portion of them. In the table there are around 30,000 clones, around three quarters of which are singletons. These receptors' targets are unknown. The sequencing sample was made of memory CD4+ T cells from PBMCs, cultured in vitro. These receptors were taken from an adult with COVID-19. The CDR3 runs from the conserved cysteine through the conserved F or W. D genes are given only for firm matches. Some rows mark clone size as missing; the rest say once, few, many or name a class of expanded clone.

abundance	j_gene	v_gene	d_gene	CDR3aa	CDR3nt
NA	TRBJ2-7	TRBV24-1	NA	CATSDSRGPSPYEQYF	TGTGCCACCAGTGATTCTCGAGGGCCCTCTCCCTACGAGCAGTACTTC
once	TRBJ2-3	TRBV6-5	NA	CASCRDPTSTDTQYF	TGTGCCTCCTGCCGGGATCCGACTAGCACAGATACGCAGTATTTT
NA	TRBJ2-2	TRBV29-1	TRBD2	CSVESGGGTGELFF	TGCAGCGTTGAGTCTGGGGGGGGCACCGGGGAGCTGTTTTTT
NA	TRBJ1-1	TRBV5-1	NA	CASSPLIGTEAFF	TGCGCCAGCAGCCCCCTCATAGGTACTGAAGCTTTCTTT
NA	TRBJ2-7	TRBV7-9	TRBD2	CASSPTAGTRDYTYEQYF	TGTGCCAGCAGCCCGACGGCCGGGACTAGAGATTATACCTACGAGCAGTACTTC
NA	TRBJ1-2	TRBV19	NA	CASSMGGYGYTF	TGTGCCAGTAGTATGGGGGGCTATGGCTACACCTTC
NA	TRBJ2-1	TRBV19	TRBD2	CASRRGLAGRWSYNEQFF	TGTGCCAGTAGAAGGGGACTAGCGGGAAGATGGTCCTACAATGAGCAGTTCTTC
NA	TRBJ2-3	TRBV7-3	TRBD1	CASSLQGNRGTDTQYF	TGTGCCAGCAGCTTACAGGGCAACAGGGGGACAGATACGCAGTATTTT
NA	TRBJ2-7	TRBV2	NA	CASIPSSSYEQYF	TGTGCCAGCATCCCGTCGAGCTCCTACGAGCAGTACTTC
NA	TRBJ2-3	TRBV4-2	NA	CASSQDFRVSTDTQYF	TGTGCCAGCAGCCAAGATTTTCGGGTTAGCACAGATACGCAGTATTTT
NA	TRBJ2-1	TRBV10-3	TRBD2	CAIAGEAGNEQFF	TGTGCCATCGCAGGTGAAGCGGGGAATGAGCAGTTCTTC
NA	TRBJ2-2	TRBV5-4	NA	CASSLVWATNTGELFF	TGTGCCAGCAGCTTGGTGTGGGCGACTAACACCGGGGAGCTGTTTTTT
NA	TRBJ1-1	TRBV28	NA	CASSLWSPVRNTEAFF	TGTGCCAGCAGTTTATGGTCGCCAGTTCGGAACACTGAAGCTTTCTTT
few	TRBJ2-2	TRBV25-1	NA	CANNKNTGELFF	TGTGCCAACAATAAGAACACCGGGGAGCTGTTTTTT
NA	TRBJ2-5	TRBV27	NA	CASSFRGGGQETQYF	TGTGCCAGCAGTTTTAGAGGGGGAGGCCAAGAGACCCAGTACTTC
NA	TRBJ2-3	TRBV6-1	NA	CASSEEVGDTQYF	TGTGCCAGCAGTGAAGAGGTTGGGGATACGCAGTATTTT
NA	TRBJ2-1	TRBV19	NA	CASSIAELQFF	TGTGCCAGTAGTATAGCGGAGCTCCAGTTCTTC
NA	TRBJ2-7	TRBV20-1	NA	CSARENYEQYF	TGCAGTGCTAGAGAAAACTACGAGCAGTACTTC
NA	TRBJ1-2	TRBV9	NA	CASSVKDTGPPTF	TGTGCCAGCAGCGTGAAAGACACCGGCCCCCCTACCTTC
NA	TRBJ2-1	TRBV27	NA	CASSLNRNEQFF	TGTGCCAGCAGTTTAAACAGAAATGAGCAGTTCTTC
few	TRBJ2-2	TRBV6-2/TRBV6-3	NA	CASSYGKTETGELFF	TGTGCCAGCAGTTATGGGAAGACTGAAACCGGGGAGCTGTTTTTT
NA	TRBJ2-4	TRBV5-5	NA	CASSFRGMAKNIQYF	TGTGCCAGCAGCTTCCGAGGTATGGCCAAAAACATTCAGTACTTC
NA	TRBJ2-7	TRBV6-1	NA	CASSEDIGTPSYEQYF	TGTGCCAGCAGTGAAGATATAGGGACACCTTCCTACGAGCAGTACTTC
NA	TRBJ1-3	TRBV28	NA	CASSLWKLGSSGNTIYF	TGTGCCAGCAGTTTATGGAAATTGGGCAGCTCTGGAAACACCATATATTTT
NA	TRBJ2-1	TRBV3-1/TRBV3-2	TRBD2	CASTPWTSGVNEQFF	TGTGCCAGCACCCCTTGGACTAGCGGGGTCAATGAGCAGTTCTTC
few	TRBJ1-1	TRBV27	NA	CASSLRPQGIAEAFF	TGTGCCAGCAGTTTGAGGCCCCAGGGGATCGCTGAAGCTTTCTTT
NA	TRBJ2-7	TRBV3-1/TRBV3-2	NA	CASALWDISYEQYF	TGTGCCAGCGCGCTTTGGGACATCTCCTACGAGCAGTACTTC
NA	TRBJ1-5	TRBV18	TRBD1	CASSAGTGSQPQHF	TGTGCCAGCTCAGCCGGGACAGGGAGTCAGCCCCAGCATTTT
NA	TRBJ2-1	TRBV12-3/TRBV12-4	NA	CASSLGANLEQFF	TGTGCCAGCAGTTTGGGAGCCAACCTCGAGCAGTTCTTC
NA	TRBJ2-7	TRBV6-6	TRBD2	CASSLNGAGGPVEQYF	TGTGCCAGCAGTCTGAACGGAGCGGGAGGGCCGGTCGAGCAGTACTTC
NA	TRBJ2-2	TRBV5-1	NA	CASTLTVGSNTGELFF	TGCGCCAGCACCCTCACAGTGGGCAGTAACACCGGGGAGCTGTTTTTT
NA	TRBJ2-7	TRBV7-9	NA	CASSRPPARESYEQYF	TGTGCCAGCAGCCGCCCTCCCGCCCGAGAGAGCTACGAGCAGTACTTC
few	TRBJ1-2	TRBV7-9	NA	CASRFNRDGYTF	TGTGCCAGCAGGTTTAACAGGGATGGCTACACCTTC
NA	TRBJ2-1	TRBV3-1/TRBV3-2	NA	CASSQGRRMSSSQFF	TGTGCCAGCAGCCAAGGGAGGAGAATGAGCAGTTCGCAGTTCTTC